This entry describes one TCR beta chain. Its antigen target is currently unknown. Base qualities are not provided; no much larger clone lies one nucleotide away. This record comes from a study of beta chain features in type 1 diabetes (dated by TCRdb to 2017 to 2018). Regarding the research as a whole: No differences in mean age, gender distribution, total cell number or subset yield were found between patients and healthy donors. A total of around 110,000,000 sorted cells were examined across all samples, and RNA yield correlated strongly with the number of cells per subset. Regulatory and stem cell-like memory subsets were obtained from only 8 patients and roughly 8 healthy donors, while naive and central memory subsets were obtained from all 30 or so donors. The study compared the TCRB repertoires of sorted circulating CD4+ T cell subsets in recently diagnosed type 1 diabetes patients with those in matched healthy donors.

Trimming costs V 0 bases and J 1 base, and their ends lie 9 bases apart. CDR1 LGHNA and CDR2 YSLEER are derived from the germline V gene. The CDR3 has 15 amino acids, counting the end cysteine and phenylalanine. This entry keeps only the CDR3 DNA: 45 bases, framed from base 1. From each donor, a single peripheral blood sample of about 120 mL on average was drawn into heparinised tubes. A BD FACSAria II was used to sort naive, central memory, regulatory and stem cell-like memory CD4+ T cells with a panel that included CD45RO, CCR7, CD25, CD127, CD95 and CD27. Purity was above 95% for every sorted population. PBMCs were isolated immediately by Lymphoprep density gradient centrifugation and stained directly without culture. So that batch effects would be minimized, each experiment stained and sorted samples in pairs, pairing one healthy donor with one patient. The entire amount of isolated RNA was reverse transcribed using the High Capacity cDNA Reverse Transcription Kit, so the sequenced TCRB transcripts were expressed ones. For stem cell-like memory T cell samples, survey-depth immunoSEQ sequencing was used, averaging around 1 million total reads per sample. After sorted cells were lysed in RLT buffer, RNA was extracted with DNase-treated RNeasy Micro or Mini kits, with the choice depending on cell number. To prevent cross-contamination, every cell subset was processed on its own, while patient and healthy donor samples were processed together. The immunoSEQ multiplex PCR was used to amplify TCRB sequences from cDNA, generating 87-bp fragments that spanned the CDR3 region. Sequencing of the amplicons was done on the Illumina HiSeq platform. The authors' analysis ran thus. Synthetic template baselines were used to correct PCR bias computationally, reads within Hamming distance 2 were collapsed together, and singletons that could not be merged were discarded. By aligning reads against IMGT, V, D and J genes, CDR3 length, and insertions or deletions at six rearrangement sites were assigned. Clonotype counts were normalized to sorted cell number within each subset before computing true diversity and Gini coefficients with the tcR R package. The overlap coefficient, calculated on TCRB nucleotide sequences, was used to measure repertoire sharing. TCRdb mirrors the immuneACCESS table, restricted to in-frame sequences. Some clones are absent from its copies; in checked studies, under half trace to an unresolved V gene, and the reason for the others is unknown. That table furnishes V, J and clone size, whereas the DNA furnished D and trimming. The sample table holds 13,000 to 15,000 clones, of which approximately 69% were seen once. About 0.6% of the sample goes to the ten largest clones.

What the research found in general, with its limitations: Because the HLA sub-analyses included only small numbers of individuals, any influence of HLA type on TCRB rearrangement was left unresolved. Because cDNA rather than genomic DNA was sequenced, highly expressing activated cells could have been over-represented, although no difference in activation and CD3 levels was found between groups. Naive, central memory and regulatory TCRB repertoires appeared to be more alike among patients than among healthy donors. Type 1 diabetes patients showed a moderate but significant shortening of TCRB CDR3 length in all four CD4+ subsets. At VDJ recombination sites, patients with type 1 diabetes made fewer insertions and deleted more nucleotides, a pattern implying thymic rearrangement abnormalities. Shorter templates might have been favored by PCR, but patient and control samples were amplified and corrected together, so both groups would have been affected equally by any skew.

The V and J segments used are TRBV4-3 and TRBJ1-2; the D gene remains uncertain. This receptor was taken from a woman under 30 with type 1 diabetes. Material: stem cell memory CD4+ T cells from blood. The cell subset or site label corresponds to: stem cell-like memory CD4+ T cells. At the DNA level, the sequence is TGCGCCAGCAGCCAAGATCGAACAGTTAACTATGGCTACACCTTC. This translates into CASSQDRTVNYGYTF.